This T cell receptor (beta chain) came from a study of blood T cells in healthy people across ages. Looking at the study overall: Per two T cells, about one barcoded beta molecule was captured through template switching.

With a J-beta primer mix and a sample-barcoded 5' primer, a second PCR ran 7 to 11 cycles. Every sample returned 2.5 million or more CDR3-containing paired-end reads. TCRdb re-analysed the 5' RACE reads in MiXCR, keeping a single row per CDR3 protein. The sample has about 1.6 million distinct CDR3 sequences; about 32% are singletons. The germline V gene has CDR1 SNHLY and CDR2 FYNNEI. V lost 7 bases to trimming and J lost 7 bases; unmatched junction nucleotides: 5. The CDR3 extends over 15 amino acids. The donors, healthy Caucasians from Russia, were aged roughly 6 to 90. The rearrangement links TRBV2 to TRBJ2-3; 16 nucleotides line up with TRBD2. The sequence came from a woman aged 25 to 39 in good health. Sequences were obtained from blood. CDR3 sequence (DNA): TGTGCCAGCAAGGGACTAGCGGGGGGGCGAAATACGCAGTATTTT. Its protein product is CASKGLAGGRNTQYF.